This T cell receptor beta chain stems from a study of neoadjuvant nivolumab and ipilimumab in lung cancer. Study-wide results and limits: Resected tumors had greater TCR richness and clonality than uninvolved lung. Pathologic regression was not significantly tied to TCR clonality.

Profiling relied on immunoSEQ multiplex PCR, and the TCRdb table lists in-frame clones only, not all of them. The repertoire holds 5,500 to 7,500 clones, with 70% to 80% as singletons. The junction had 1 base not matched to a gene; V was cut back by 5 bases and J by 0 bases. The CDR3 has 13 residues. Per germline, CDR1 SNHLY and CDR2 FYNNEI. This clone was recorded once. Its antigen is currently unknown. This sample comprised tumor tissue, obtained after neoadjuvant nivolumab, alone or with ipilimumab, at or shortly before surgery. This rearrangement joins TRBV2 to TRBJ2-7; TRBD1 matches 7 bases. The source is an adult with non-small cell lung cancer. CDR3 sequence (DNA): TGTGCCAGCAGTTGGGACAGCTCCTACGAGCAGTACTTC. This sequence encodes CASSWDSSYEQYF.